These T cell receptor beta chains were read from a single sample in a study of neoadjuvant anti-PD-1 for oral cavity cancer. Only in-frame clones appear in the TCRdb table, and some are missing; sequencing was by immunoSEQ multiplex PCR. The repertoire holds over 80,000 clones, with approximately 80% as singletons. Sample: PBMCs, taken before nivolumab (anti-PD-1) treatment. The receptors were gathered from a person aged 40-85 years with oral cavity squamous cell carcinoma. Each CDR3 is given with its conserved first and last residue. Fields, in order: V gene, D gene, clone size, J gene, CDR3 protein, CDR3 DNA. The D gene is left open where the match is weak. Clone size is given for some rows only: seen once, a few or many times, or a class if the clone is expanded.

V gene: TRBV28; D gene: TRBD1; clone size: .; J gene: TRBJ1-1; CDR3 protein: CASTPGDRGRRNTEAFF; CDR3 DNA: TGTGCCAGCACCCCGGGGGACAGGGGGCGGAGGAACACTGAAGCTTTCTTT
V gene: TRBV6-6; D gene: TRBD2; clone size: once; J gene: TRBJ2-7; CDR3 protein: CASSPLSGFSYEQYF; CDR3 DNA: TGTGCCAGCAGTCCCCTTAGCGGGTTCTCCTACGAGCAGTACTTC
V gene: TRBV30; D gene: TRBD2; clone size: .; J gene: TRBJ2-3; CDR3 protein: CAWSKGLAASTDTQYF; CDR3 DNA: TGTGCCTGGAGTAAGGGACTAGCGGCTAGCACAGATACGCAGTATTTT
V gene: TRBV28; D gene: TRBD1; clone size: .; J gene: TRBJ2-2; CDR3 protein: CASSLGQGAGTGELFF; CDR3 DNA: TGTGCCAGCAGTCTGGGACAGGGGGCAGGCACCGGGGAGCTGTTTTTT
V gene: TRBV5-4; D gene: TRBD1; clone size: .; J gene: TRBJ1-2; CDR3 protein: CASSLEGTGLFGYTF; CDR3 DNA: TGTGCCAGCAGCCTGGAGGGGACAGGGCTTTTTGGCTACACCTTC
V gene: TRBV13; D gene: TRBD1; clone size: many; J gene: TRBJ1-1; CDR3 protein: CASSRRGATEAFF; CDR3 DNA: TGTGCCAGCAGCCGCAGGGGGGCTACTGAAGCTTTCTTT
V gene: TRBV4-1; D gene: .; clone size: .; J gene: TRBJ1-2; CDR3 protein: CASSQRAGDTANYGYTF; CDR3 DNA: TGCGCCAGCAGCCAAAGAGCGGGGGACACCGCTAACTATGGCTACACCTTC
V gene: TRBV5-1; D gene: TRBD2; clone size: .; J gene: TRBJ2-1; CDR3 protein: CASSARRLAGTHEQFF; CDR3 DNA: TGCGCCAGCAGCGCCCGAAGGCTAGCGGGAACCCATGAGCAGTTCTTC
V gene: TRBV6-5; D gene: .; clone size: .; J gene: TRBJ2-7; CDR3 protein: CASRSPRGSYEQYF; CDR3 DNA: TGTGCCAGCAGGAGTCCTAGAGGCTCATACGAGCAGTACTTC
V gene: TRBV9; D gene: TRBD2; clone size: .; J gene: TRBJ2-7; CDR3 protein: CASSVGPAGVFEQYF; CDR3 DNA: TGTGCCAGCAGCGTAGGTCCAGCGGGAGTTTTCGAGCAGTACTTC
V gene: TRBV30; D gene: .; clone size: once; J gene: TRBJ2-7; CDR3 protein: CAWSVGHTYEQYF; CDR3 DNA: TGTGCCTGGAGTGTAGGCCATACCTACGAGCAGTACTTC
V gene: TRBV7-3; D gene: TRBD2; clone size: few; J gene: TRBJ2-7; CDR3 protein: CASPLDTSGSRYEQYF; CDR3 DNA: TGTGCCAGCCCCCTAGACACTAGCGGGAGCCGGTATGAGCAGTACTTC
V gene: TRBV6-6; D gene: TRBD2; clone size: .; J gene: TRBJ2-1; CDR3 protein: CASIQLAGVGNEQFF; CDR3 DNA: TGTGCCAGCATCCAACTAGCGGGAGTTGGGAATGAGCAGTTCTTC
V gene: TRBV6-5; D gene: .; clone size: .; J gene: TRBJ1-4; CDR3 protein: CASSYIATNEKLFF; CDR3 DNA: TGTGCCAGCAGTTACATAGCAACTAATGAAAAACTGTTTTTT
V gene: TRBV29-1; D gene: .; clone size: .; J gene: TRBJ2-1; CDR3 protein: CSVEVLSNEQFF; CDR3 DNA: TGCAGCGTTGAAGTCTTGAGCAATGAGCAGTTCTTC
V gene: TRBV19; D gene: TRBD2; clone size: .; J gene: TRBJ2-7; CDR3 protein: CASSTAPPRRGFPYEQYF; CDR3 DNA: TGTGCCAGTAGTACCGCTCCTCCCCGGCGGGGGTTCCCTTACGAGCAGTACTTC
V gene: TRBV19; D gene: .; clone size: .; J gene: TRBJ2-1; CDR3 protein: CASSNLPPKSEQFF; CDR3 DNA: TGTGCCAGTAGCAACCTCCCCCCCAAGAGTGAGCAGTTCTTC
V gene: TRBV5-1; D gene: .; clone size: few; J gene: TRBJ2-7; CDR3 protein: CASSVGGPIYEQYF; CDR3 DNA: TGCGCCAGCAGCGTGGGGGGACCAATCTACGAGCAGTACTTC
V gene: TRBV2; D gene: TRBD1; clone size: .; J gene: TRBJ1-4; CDR3 protein: CASSIMTGWMEKLFF; CDR3 DNA: TGTGCCAGCAGTATCATGACAGGGTGGATGGAAAAACTGTTTTTT
V gene: TRBV25-1; D gene: TRBD2; clone size: .; J gene: TRBJ2-7; CDR3 protein: CASSETGGSSYEQYF; CDR3 DNA: TGTGCCAGCAGTGAGACGGGAGGGTCGTCCTACGAGCAGTACTTC
V gene: TRBV30; D gene: .; clone size: .; J gene: TRBJ1-2; CDR3 protein: CAWSVGPGANYGYTF; CDR3 DNA: TGTGCCTGGAGTGTAGGTCCAGGAGCTAACTATGGCTACACCTTC
V gene: TRBV7-9; D gene: TRBD1; clone size: .; J gene: TRBJ2-2; CDR3 protein: CGAGTGYTGELFF; CDR3 DNA: TGTGGAGCGGGGACAGGGTACACCGGGGAGCTGTTTTTT
V gene: TRBV2; D gene: .; clone size: .; J gene: TRBJ2-7; CDR3 protein: CASSDPGGLATYEQYF; CDR3 DNA: TGTGCCAGCAGTGATCCCGGGGGGCTAGCGACCTACGAGCAGTACTTC
V gene: TRBV6-5; D gene: .; clone size: .; J gene: TRBJ1-3; CDR3 protein: CASSSSRAANTIYF; CDR3 DNA: TGTGCCAGCAGTTCTTCAAGGGCCGCAAACACCATATATTTT
V gene: TRBV5-1; D gene: .; clone size: .; J gene: TRBJ2-5; CDR3 protein: CASSLGDNQETQYF; CDR3 DNA: TGCGCCAGCAGCTTGGGGGACAACCAAGAGACCCAGTACTTC
V gene: TRBV19; D gene: TRBD2; clone size: once; J gene: TRBJ2-2; CDR3 protein: CASRTTSGSSTGELFF; CDR3 DNA: TGTGCCAGTCGGACCACTAGCGGGAGTAGCACCGGGGAGCTGTTTTTT
V gene: TRBV14; D gene: .; clone size: .; J gene: TRBJ2-5; CDR3 protein: CASSQQETQYF; CDR3 DNA: TGTGCCAGCAGCCAGCAAGAGACCCAGTACTTC
V gene: TRBV6-1; D gene: .; clone size: .; J gene: TRBJ1-4; CDR3 protein: CASRPGATNEKLFF; CDR3 DNA: TGTGCCAGCAGGCCAGGTGCGACTAATGAAAAACTGTTTTTT
V gene: TRBV6-1; D gene: .; clone size: .; J gene: TRBJ1-1; CDR3 protein: CASSEVRGFGDGTEAFF; CDR3 DNA: TGTGCCAGCAGTGAAGTCCGTGGATTCGGCGACGGCACTGAAGCTTTCTTT
V gene: TRBV5-1; D gene: .; clone size: .; J gene: TRBJ2-3; CDR3 protein: CASSLQGTDTQYF; CDR3 DNA: TGCGCCAGCAGCTTGCAGGGGACAGATACGCAGTATTTT
V gene: TRBV7-3; D gene: TRBD1; clone size: .; J gene: TRBJ2-3; CDR3 protein: CASSLGTGVSDTQYF; CDR3 DNA: TGTGCCAGCAGCTTAGGGACAGGGGTTTCAGATACGCAGTATTTT
V gene: TRBV14; D gene: .; clone size: .; J gene: TRBJ2-5; CDR3 protein: CASSQDWRGRETQYF; CDR3 DNA: TGTGCCAGCAGCCAAGATTGGAGGGGCCGGGAGACCCAGTACTTC
V gene: TRBV11-3; D gene: TRBD1; clone size: .; J gene: TRBJ2-1; CDR3 protein: CASSRDRVGEQFF; CDR3 DNA: TGTGCCAGCAGCCGGGACAGGGTAGGTGAGCAGTTCTTC
V gene: TRBV11-2; D gene: .; clone size: .; J gene: TRBJ2-5; CDR3 protein: CASSSPLGGSETQYF; CDR3 DNA: TGTGCCAGCAGCTCACCGCTCGGGGGTTCAGAGACCCAGTACTTC
V gene: TRBV2; D gene: TRBD2; clone size: .; J gene: TRBJ2-5; CDR3 protein: CASRATSGRQETQYF; CDR3 DNA: TGTGCCAGCAGGGCCACTAGCGGCCGACAAGAGACCCAGTACTTC
V gene: TRBV4-2; D gene: .; clone size: .; J gene: TRBJ2-7; CDR3 protein: CASSQNFGGVDRTYPDEQYF; CDR3 DNA: TGTGCCAGCAGCCAAAATTTTGGAGGTGTCGACAGGACCTACCCCGACGAGCAGTACTTC
V gene: TRBV5-5; D gene: .; clone size: .; J gene: TRBJ2-7; CDR3 protein: CASSLSFAGSSYEQYF; CDR3 DNA: TGTGCCAGCAGCTTGTCATTTGCGGGGAGCTCCTACGAGCAGTACTTC
V gene: TRBV2; D gene: .; clone size: .; J gene: TRBJ2-6; CDR3 protein: CASSPHASGANVLTF; CDR3 DNA: TGTGCCAGCAGTCCCCACGCCTCTGGGGCCAACGTCCTGACTTTC
V gene: TRBV19; D gene: TRBD1; clone size: medium-sized; J gene: TRBJ1-5; CDR3 protein: CASSIVPGQGFGDQPQHF; CDR3 DNA: TGTGCCAGTAGTATAGTACCGGGACAGGGGTTCGGGGATCAGCCCCAGCATTTT
V gene: TRBV20-1; D gene: .; clone size: .; J gene: TRBJ1-2; CDR3 protein: CSARGGEGYTF; CDR3 DNA: TGCAGTGCTAGAGGGGGGGAGGGCTACACCTTC
V gene: TRBV7-9; D gene: .; clone size: .; J gene: TRBJ2-7; CDR3 protein: CASRVGAGYEQYF; CDR3 DNA: TGTGCCAGCAGAGTAGGGGCCGGCTACGAGCAGTACTTC
V gene: TRBV6-1; D gene: .; clone size: .; J gene: TRBJ2-3; CDR3 protein: CASSAESLFTDTQYF; CDR3 DNA: TGTGCCAGCTCGGCGGAGTCTTTATTCACAGATACGCAGTATTTT
V gene: TRBV29-1; D gene: .; clone size: .; J gene: TRBJ2-3; CDR3 protein: CSVGGPSTDTQYF; CDR3 DNA: TGCAGCGTTGGGGGACCGAGCACAGATACGCAGTATTTT
V gene: TRBV4-1; D gene: .; clone size: .; J gene: TRBJ1-4; CDR3 protein: CASSQSPTNEKLFF; CDR3 DNA: TGCGCCAGCAGTCAGTCTCCAACTAATGAAAAACTGTTTTTT
V gene: TRBV6-1; D gene: .; clone size: .; J gene: TRBJ1-1; CDR3 protein: CASSLTTGYTEAFF; CDR3 DNA: TGTGCCAGCAGTTTAACCACAGGGTACACTGAAGCTTTCTTT